A single sample gave rise to the 12 T cell receptor beta chains below, sequenced in a study of cytomegalovirus exposure and HLA in healthy donors. Primers included in the PCR were 60 Vbeta and 13 Jbeta primers. This table comes from immunoSEQ multiplex PCR, and its TCRdb copy is limited to in-frame clones, with some not included. The sample lists roughly 250,000 clones, approximately 84% occurring once. Sequencing was carried out using PBMCs. Receptors were obtained from a woman in her forties in good health and CMV-seropositive.

The chain recombines TRBV6-5 with TRBJ1-3; 9 bases agree with TRBD1. Germline CDR1 reads MNHEY; CDR2 reads SVGAGI. The CDR3 has 15 residues. J gave up 8 bases and V 5 bases, and 10 bases lay outside the gene matches. This CDR3 is CASSRDRAFGDTIYF. The CDR3 coding sequence is TGTGCCAGCAGTAGGGACAGGGCATTTGGTGACACCATATATTTT.

V is TRBV10-3 and J is TRBJ2-7; 7 positions match TRBD1. V lost 3 bases and J lost 2; bases outside the gene matches: 10. Germline lookup yields CDR1 ENHRY and CDR2 SYGVKD. The CDR3 covers 16 residues. For the CDR3, the DNA is TGTGCCATCAGTGACTGGGACAGCGCTAACCCCTACGAGCAGTACTTC. Its protein product is CAISDWDSANPYEQYF.

V is TRBV18 and J is TRBJ1-1; D remains ambiguous. The V gene's germline CDR1 is KGHSH and CDR2 LQKENI. The CDR3 loop spans 14 amino acids. V lost 4 bases, J lost 1 base, and 10 bases lay in between. The CDR3 reads CASSLIGGNTEAFF. The CDR3 DNA reads as TGTGCCAGCTCACTTATCGGCGGGAACACTGAAGCTTTCTTT.

This chain links TRBV27 with TRBJ2-1, with TRBD2 identical over 9 bases. The CDR3 loop spans 15 amino acids. Unmatched junction bases numbered 5, after V lost 5 bases and J lost 3 bases. Looked up from germline, CDR1 is MNHEY and CDR2 is SMNVEV (reference sequence). This CDR3 reads CASSKRLAVYNEQFF. The CDR3 region has the DNA TGTGCCAGCAGTAAGCGACTAGCGGTCTACAATGAGCAGTTCTTC.

V gene TRBV19 combines with J gene TRBJ1-1; D ambiguous. The CDR3 runs 15 residues. V lost 3 bases, J lost 0 bases, and 11 bases lay in between. The germline V gene has CDR1 LNHDA and CDR2 SQIVND (reference sequence). The CDR3 region is CASSIATGMNTEAFF. As DNA, the CDR3 is TGTGCCAGTAGTATCGCAACCGGTATGAACACTGAAGCTTTCTTT.

V gene TRBV28 combines with J gene TRBJ2-7; TRBD2 agrees at 10 bases. This CDR3 comprises 16 residues. Unmatched junction bases numbered 7, after V lost 5 bases and J lost 0 bases. Looked up from germline, CDR1 is MDHEN and CDR2 is SYDVKM. As DNA, the CDR3 is TGTGCCAGCAGTCAACCTGGACTAGCGGTCTCCTACGAGCAGTACTTC. Translation: CASSQPGLAVSYEQYF.

CDR3 DNA sequence: TGTGCCAGCAGTTCGGGACTAGCGGGAGGCGAGCAGTACTTC. This gives the protein CASSSGLAGGEQYF. The rearrangement joins TRBV2 to TRBJ2-7; 15 bases align to TRBD2. V was pared by 5 bases and J by 6 bases, with 2 bases of the junction left unmatched. This CDR3 contains 14 residues. Per the germline V gene, CDR1 is SNHLY and CDR2 is FYNNEI.

The rearrangement links TRBV7-2 to TRBJ2-7; a weak D match, TRBD1 (6 bases). This CDR3 spans 16 amino acids. The V gene lost 3 bases and the J gene lost 5 bases, with 20 bases spanning the gap. Germline loops: CDR1 SGHTA, CDR2 FQGNSA. CDR3: CASSLGPRPGADEQYF. DNA of the CDR3: TGTGCCAGCAGCTTGGGCCCGAGGCCAGGGGCGGACGAGCAGTACTTC.

The chain links TRBV28 to TRBJ1-4; D is unclear. Germline V lookup: CDR1 MDHEN, CDR2 SYDVKM. The CDR3 runs to 14 residues. Deletions cut 10 bases from V and 8 bases from J, with 20 bases between. The chain's CDR3 is CATNRIKLSEKLFF. The DNA of the CDR3 is TGTGCCACCAACCGAATTAAGCTGAGCGAAAAACTGTTTTTT. The full variable domain, its missing parts supplied by reference TRBV28 and TRBJ1-4, is DVKVTQSSRYLVKRTGEKVFLECVQDMDHENMFWYRQDPGLGLRLIYFSYDVKMKEKGDIPEGYSVSREKKERFSLILESASTNQTSMYLCATNRIKLSEKLFFGSGTQLSVL.

This chain joins TRBV30 and TRBJ2-3, with a weak D call TRBD2 (5 bases). Trimming stripped 0 bases from V and 4 bases from J, with 8 bases between. Germline assignment: CDR1 GTSNPN and CDR2 SVGIG (reference sequence). The CDR3 length is 13 residues. The CDR3 loop reads CAWSVERADTQYF. The CDR3 DNA reads TGTGCCTGGAGTGTAGAGAGGGCAGATACGCAGTATTTT.

This clone was counted only a few times. This chain joins TRBV25-1 and TRBJ2-5; 9 positions match TRBD1. The V gene's germline CDR1 is MGHDK and CDR2 SYGVNS. This CDR3 has 16 residues. V lost 1 base, J lost 5 bases, and 8 bases stayed unmatched. This CDR3 is CASSELSGTGRETQYF. The CDR3 region has the DNA TGTGCCAGCAGTGAATTGTCGGGGACAGGGCGGGAGACCCAGTACTTC.

The gene calls are TRBV18 and TRBJ2-5; 11 bases are shared with TRBD2. With V trimmed by 3 bases and J by 4 bases, 1 base remained unmatched. The CDR3 has 14 amino acids. Germline-derived CDR1 and CDR2 are KGHSH and LQKENI. CDR3 coding DNA: TGTGCCAGCTCACCTAGCGGGAGGGGAGAGACCCAGTACTTC. It codes for CASSPSGRGETQYF.